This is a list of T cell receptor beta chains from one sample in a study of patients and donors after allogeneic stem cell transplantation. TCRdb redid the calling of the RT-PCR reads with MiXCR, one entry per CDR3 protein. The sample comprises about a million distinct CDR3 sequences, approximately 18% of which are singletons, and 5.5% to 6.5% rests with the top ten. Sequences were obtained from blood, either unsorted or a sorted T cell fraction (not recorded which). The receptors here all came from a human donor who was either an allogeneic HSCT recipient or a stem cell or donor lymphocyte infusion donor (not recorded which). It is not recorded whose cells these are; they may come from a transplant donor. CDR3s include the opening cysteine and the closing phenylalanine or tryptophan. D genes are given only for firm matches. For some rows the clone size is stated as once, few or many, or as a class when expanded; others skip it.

CDR3 protein: CASSAGRDYEQYF; CDR3 DNA: TGCGCCAGCAGCGCTGGACGGGACTACGAGCAGTACTTC; J gene: TRBJ2-7; D gene: NA; clone size: few; V gene: TRBV5-1
CDR3 protein: CAWNYGSYEQYF; CDR3 DNA: TGTGCCTGGAACTACGGCTCCTACGAGCAGTACTTC; J gene: TRBJ2-7; D gene: NA; clone size: NA; V gene: TRBV30
CDR3 protein: CASSWGLTSGQETQYF; CDR3 DNA: TGTGCCAGCAGCTGGGGACTGACTAGCGGCCAAGAGACCCAGTACTTC; J gene: TRBJ2-5; D gene: TRBD2; clone size: NA; V gene: TRBV11-3
CDR3 protein: CASSAGGLAGGVWTDTQYF; CDR3 DNA: TGTGCCAGCAGCGCGGGGGGACTAGCGGGGGGCGTTTGGACAGATACGCAGTATTTT; J gene: TRBJ2-3; D gene: TRBD2; clone size: NA; V gene: TRBV11-2
CDR3 protein: CASSLDLSPTYEQYF; CDR3 DNA: TGCGCCAGCAGTTTGGACCTCTCCCCCACCTACGAGCAGTACTTC; J gene: TRBJ2-7; D gene: NA; clone size: NA; V gene: TRBV5-1
CDR3 protein: CASSVDTSGHTQYF; CDR3 DNA: TGTGCCAGCAGCGTAGACACCTCCGGCCATACGCAGTATTTT; J gene: TRBJ2-3; D gene: NA; clone size: NA; V gene: TRBV9
CDR3 protein: CASSTGRKVGELFF; CDR3 DNA: TGTGCCAGCAGCACCGGGCGTAAGGTCGGGGAGCTGTTTTTT; J gene: TRBJ2-2; D gene: NA; clone size: NA; V gene: TRBV6-1
CDR3 protein: CASSPPGIDETQYF; CDR3 DNA: TGTGCCAGCAGTCCCCCCGGGATCGACGAGACCCAGTACTTC; J gene: TRBJ2-5; D gene: NA; clone size: few; V gene: TRBV12-3/TRBV12-4
CDR3 protein: CASCRPGQPQHF; CDR3 DNA: TGTGCCAGCTGCCGTCCGGGGCAGCCCCAGCATTTT; J gene: TRBJ1-5; D gene: NA; clone size: few; V gene: TRBV27
CDR3 protein: CASSSLQGSSYNEQFF; CDR3 DNA: TGTGCCAGCAGTTCCCTTCAGGGGAGCTCCTACAATGAGCAGTTCTTC; J gene: TRBJ2-1; D gene: NA; clone size: NA; V gene: TRBV28
CDR3 protein: CATANRLAGPGELFF; CDR3 DNA: TGTGCCACCGCCAACCGACTAGCGGGACCCGGGGAGCTGTTTTTT; J gene: TRBJ2-2; D gene: TRBD2; clone size: NA; V gene: TRBV24-1
CDR3 protein: CSARMGGQETQYF; CDR3 DNA: TGCAGTGCTAGAATGGGGGGCCAGGAGACCCAGTACTTC; J gene: TRBJ2-5; D gene: NA; clone size: NA; V gene: TRBV20-1
CDR3 protein: CASTSLGDTQYF; CDR3 DNA: TGTGCCAGCACCTCACTTGGGGATACGCAGTATTTT; J gene: TRBJ2-3; D gene: NA; clone size: NA; V gene: TRBV2
CDR3 protein: CASSVGNNYGYTF; CDR3 DNA: TGTGCCAGCAGTGTCGGGAACAACTATGGCTACACCTTC; J gene: TRBJ1-2; D gene: NA; clone size: many; V gene: TRBV12-3/TRBV12-4
CDR3 protein: CASSDPMENYGYTF; CDR3 DNA: TGTGCCAGCAGTGATCCGATGGAGAACTATGGCTACACCTTC; J gene: TRBJ1-2; D gene: NA; clone size: many; V gene: TRBV25-1
CDR3 protein: CASSFPKTLLMNTEAFF; CDR3 DNA: TGTGCCAGCAGTTTCCCCAAAACCCTCCTTATGAACACTGAAGCTTTCTTT; J gene: TRBJ1-1; D gene: NA; clone size: few; V gene: TRBV28
CDR3 protein: CASSAAGAGTGELFF; CDR3 DNA: TGTGCCAGCAGCGCAGCGGGAGCTGGTACCGGGGAGCTGTTTTTT; J gene: TRBJ2-2; D gene: TRBD2; clone size: NA; V gene: TRBV9
CDR3 protein: CASSALSGTIEAFF; CDR3 DNA: TGTGCCAGCAGTGCCCTTTCCGGGACAATTGAAGCTTTCTTT; J gene: TRBJ1-1; D gene: NA; clone size: few; V gene: TRBV6-1
CDR3 protein: CSVEFLSGLDLKQYF; CDR3 DNA: TGCAGCGTTGAGTTCTTATCGGGACTAGATTTGAAGCAGTACTTC; J gene: TRBJ2-7; D gene: TRBD2; clone size: NA; V gene: TRBV29-1
CDR3 protein: CASSEAGTVDEQYF; CDR3 DNA: TGTGCCAGCAGTGAAGCCGGGACAGTCGACGAGCAGTACTTC; J gene: TRBJ2-7; D gene: TRBD1; clone size: NA; V gene: TRBV12-3/TRBV12-4
CDR3 protein: CSARGTGGYEQYF; CDR3 DNA: TGCAGTGCTAGAGGTACAGGGGGCTACGAGCAGTACTTC; J gene: TRBJ2-7; D gene: TRBD1; clone size: NA; V gene: TRBV20-1
CDR3 protein: CASSQGGMNEKLFF; CDR3 DNA: TGTGCCAGCAGCCAAGGGGGAATGAATGAAAAACTGTTTTTT; J gene: TRBJ1-4; D gene: NA; clone size: few; V gene: TRBV3-1
CDR3 protein: CASSPQIDKAFF; CDR3 DNA: TGTGCCAGCAGTCCCCAAATCGACAAAGCTTTCTTT; J gene: TRBJ1-1; D gene: NA; clone size: NA; V gene: TRBV12-3/TRBV12-4
CDR3 protein: CASSLARPQRVTGELFF; CDR3 DNA: TGCGCCAGCAGCTTGGCTCGGCCCCAAAGGGTTACCGGGGAGCTGTTTTTT; J gene: TRBJ2-2; D gene: NA; clone size: NA; V gene: TRBV5-1
CDR3 protein: CASSQDLLGAGLDEQYF; CDR3 DNA: TGTGCCAGCAGCCAAGATCTTTTGGGGGCGGGCCTCGACGAGCAGTACTTC; J gene: TRBJ2-7; D gene: NA; clone size: NA; V gene: TRBV14
CDR3 protein: CASSHQGALGYTF; CDR3 DNA: TGTGCCAGCAGCCATCAGGGGGCGTTAGGCTACACCTTC; J gene: TRBJ1-2; D gene: TRBD1; clone size: NA; V gene: TRBV7-9
CDR3 protein: CSASADRNTEAFF; CDR3 DNA: TGCAGTGCCTCCGCGGACCGGAACACTGAAGCTTTCTTT; J gene: TRBJ1-1; D gene: NA; clone size: few; V gene: TRBV20-1
CDR3 protein: CASSTPTGATDLPYNEQFF; CDR3 DNA: TGTGCCAGCAGCACCCCGACAGGGGCGACCGATTTACCCTACAATGAGCAGTTCTTC; J gene: TRBJ2-1; D gene: TRBD1; clone size: few; V gene: TRBV11-2
CDR3 protein: CASSQGGLDTQYF; CDR3 DNA: TGTGCCAGCAGCCAAGGGGGGCTCGATACGCAGTATTTT; J gene: TRBJ2-3; D gene: NA; clone size: few; V gene: TRBV3-1
CDR3 protein: CASSAGPRYTF; CDR3 DNA: TGTGCCAGCAGCGCCGGTCCCCGCTACACCTTC; J gene: TRBJ1-2; D gene: NA; clone size: many; V gene: TRBV12-3/TRBV12-4
CDR3 protein: CASSPGPKGQGSYEQYF; CDR3 DNA: TGTGCCAGCAGCCCCGGCCCCAAGGGACAGGGCTCCTACGAGCAGTACTTC; J gene: TRBJ2-7; D gene: TRBD1; clone size: NA; V gene: TRBV7-6
CDR3 protein: CASSLDRGPKAFF; CDR3 DNA: TGTGCCAGCAGCCTAGACAGGGGGCCGAAGGCTTTCTTT; J gene: TRBJ1-1; D gene: TRBD1; clone size: few; V gene: TRBV7-9
CDR3 protein: CASSYSGLGAYEQYF; CDR3 DNA: TGTGCCAGCAGTTACTCGGGACTCGGGGCGTACGAGCAGTACTTC; J gene: TRBJ2-7; D gene: NA; clone size: NA; V gene: TRBV6-5
CDR3 protein: CASAQRQGRDEQFF; CDR3 DNA: TGCGCCAGCGCTCAACGGCAAGGGAGAGATGAGCAGTTCTTC; J gene: TRBJ2-1; D gene: NA; clone size: few; V gene: TRBV5-1
CDR3 protein: CASSMSSYNSPLHF; CDR3 DNA: TGCGCCAGCAGCATGAGCTCCTATAATTCACCCCTCCACTTT; J gene: TRBJ1-6; D gene: NA; clone size: few; V gene: TRBV5-1
CDR3 protein: CASSLAGTQQGVQFF; CDR3 DNA: TGTGCCAGCAGCTTAGCAGGGACCCAACAAGGAGTGCAGTTCTTC; J gene: TRBJ2-1; D gene: NA; clone size: few; V gene: TRBV7-2
CDR3 protein: CSLPGQGSHEQFF; CDR3 DNA: TGCAGCCTTCCAGGACAGGGGAGTCATGAGCAGTTCTTC; J gene: TRBJ2-1; D gene: TRBD1; clone size: few; V gene: TRBV20-1
CDR3 protein: CASSPRQDSPLHF; CDR3 DNA: TGTGCCAGCTCACCGAGACAAGACTCACCCCTCCACTTT; J gene: TRBJ1-6; D gene: NA; clone size: once; V gene: TRBV18
CDR3 protein: CASSFPPGGGPGETQYF; CDR3 DNA: TGTGCCAGCAGCTTCCCTCCGGGCGGGGGCCCTGGAGAGACCCAGTACTTC; J gene: TRBJ2-5; D gene: NA; clone size: NA; V gene: TRBV7-9
CDR3 protein: CATSTGGVLAFF; CDR3 DNA: TGTGCCACCAGCACAGGGGGGGTTTTAGCTTTCTTT; J gene: TRBJ1-1; D gene: TRBD1; clone size: few; V gene: TRBV15
CDR3 protein: CSVQRAGGKETQYF; CDR3 DNA: TGCAGCGTTCAAAGGGCAGGGGGCAAGGAGACCCAGTACTTC; J gene: TRBJ2-5; D gene: TRBD1; clone size: NA; V gene: TRBV29-1
CDR3 protein: CASSMDQVGGRSGETQYF; CDR3 DNA: TGTGCCAGCAGCATGGACCAGGTTGGGGGCAGGTCTGGAGAGACCCAGTACTTC; J gene: TRBJ2-5; D gene: NA; clone size: few; V gene: TRBV12-3/TRBV12-4
CDR3 protein: CASSQDDRGSSYNSPLHF; CDR3 DNA: TGCGCCAGCAGCCAGGATGACAGGGGGAGCTCCTATAATTCACCCCTCCACTTT; J gene: TRBJ1-6; D gene: TRBD1; clone size: NA; V gene: TRBV4-1
CDR3 protein: CASSLGTGDGTEAFF; CDR3 DNA: TGTGCCAGCAGTTTGGGGACAGGGGATGGCACTGAAGCTTTCTTT; J gene: TRBJ1-1; D gene: TRBD1; clone size: NA; V gene: TRBV12-3/TRBV12-4
CDR3 protein: CASSYSADRQYGYTF; CDR3 DNA: TGTGCCAGCAGTTACTCAGCGGACAGACAATATGGCTACACCTTC; J gene: TRBJ1-2; D gene: NA; clone size: many; V gene: TRBV6-5
CDR3 protein: CASSYAYGTPDSISNTEAFF; CDR3 DNA: TGTGCCAGCAGTTACGCCTACGGGACACCGGACTCAATTTCGAACACTGAAGCTTTCTTT; J gene: TRBJ1-1; D gene: NA; clone size: few; V gene: TRBV6-2/TRBV6-3
CDR3 protein: CASSLGKGYEQYF; CDR3 DNA: TGTGCCAGCAGCCTCGGTAAGGGCTACGAGCAGTACTTC; J gene: TRBJ2-7; D gene: NA; clone size: few; V gene: TRBV14
CDR3 protein: CSARIGGLDTQYF; CDR3 DNA: TGCAGTGCTAGAATCGGCGGGCTAGATACGCAGTATTTT; J gene: TRBJ2-3; D gene: NA; clone size: NA; V gene: TRBV20-1
CDR3 protein: CATAEGLHQPQHF; CDR3 DNA: TGTGCCACCGCGGAGGGGTTACATCAGCCCCAGCATTTT; J gene: TRBJ1-5; D gene: NA; clone size: few; V gene: TRBV24-1
CDR3 protein: CASTVGVRAGDTEAFF; CDR3 DNA: TGTGCCAGCACCGTTGGGGTCCGGGCGGGGGACACTGAAGCTTTCTTT; J gene: TRBJ1-1; D gene: NA; clone size: NA; V gene: TRBV11-2
CDR3 protein: CAISDPLTPTGELFF; CDR3 DNA: TGTGCCATCAGTGACCCCCTCACCCCCACCGGGGAGCTGTTTTTT; J gene: TRBJ2-2; D gene: NA; clone size: NA; V gene: TRBV10-3
CDR3 protein: CASSQFVSGIHNEQFF; CDR3 DNA: TGTGCCAGCAGCCAATTTGTTAGCGGGATTCACAATGAGCAGTTCTTC; J gene: TRBJ2-1; D gene: TRBD2; clone size: NA; V gene: TRBV4-2
CDR3 protein: CASSQPEGGQGNGYTF; CDR3 DNA: TGCGCCAGCAGCCAACCGGAAGGGGGACAGGGAAATGGCTACACCTTC; J gene: TRBJ1-2; D gene: TRBD1; clone size: NA; V gene: TRBV4-1
CDR3 protein: CASSRTGSGFYGYTF; CDR3 DNA: TGTGCCAGCAGCCGGACGGGCAGCGGCTTCTATGGCTACACCTTC; J gene: TRBJ1-2; D gene: NA; clone size: few; V gene: TRBV7-2
CDR3 protein: CASSAVQTQAPEAFF; CDR3 DNA: TGTGCCAGCAGCGCCGTCCAAACCCAGGCCCCCGAAGCTTTCTTT; J gene: TRBJ1-1; D gene: NA; clone size: NA; V gene: TRBV7-2
CDR3 protein: CASSRTSGDNEQFF; CDR3 DNA: TGTGCCAGCAGCCGGACTAGCGGGGACAATGAGCAGTTCTTC; J gene: TRBJ2-1; D gene: TRBD2; clone size: NA; V gene: TRBV5-6
CDR3 protein: CASSLLQGSSYEQYF; CDR3 DNA: TGTGCCAGCAGTTTACTCCAGGGTTCATCCTACGAGCAGTACTTC; J gene: TRBJ2-7; D gene: NA; clone size: NA; V gene: TRBV12-3/TRBV12-4
CDR3 protein: CASPGGDTQYF; CDR3 DNA: TGCGCCAGCCCTGGCGGAGATACGCAGTATTTT; J gene: TRBJ2-3; D gene: NA; clone size: NA; V gene: TRBV23-1
CDR3 protein: CASSHQRGTYTGELFF; CDR3 DNA: TGTGCCAGCAGCCATCAGCGGGGGACTTACACCGGGGAGCTGTTTTTT; J gene: TRBJ2-2; D gene: TRBD2; clone size: NA; V gene: TRBV3-1
CDR3 protein: CASSQGQGANTGELFF; CDR3 DNA: TGTGCCAGCAGCCAGGGACAGGGGGCAAACACCGGGGAGCTGTTTTTT; J gene: TRBJ2-2; D gene: TRBD1; clone size: many; V gene: TRBV12-3/TRBV12-4